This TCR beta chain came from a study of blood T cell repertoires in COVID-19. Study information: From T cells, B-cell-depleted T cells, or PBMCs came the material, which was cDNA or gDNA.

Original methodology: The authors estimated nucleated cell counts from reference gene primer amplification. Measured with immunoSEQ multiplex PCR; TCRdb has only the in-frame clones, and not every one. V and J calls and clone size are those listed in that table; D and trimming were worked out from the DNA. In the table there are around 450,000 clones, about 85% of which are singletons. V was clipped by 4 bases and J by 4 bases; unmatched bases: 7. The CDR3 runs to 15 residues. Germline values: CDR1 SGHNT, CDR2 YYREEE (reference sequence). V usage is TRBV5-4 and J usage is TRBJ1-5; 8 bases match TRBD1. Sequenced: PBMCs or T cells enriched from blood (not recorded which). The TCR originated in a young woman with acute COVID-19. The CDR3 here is CASSAGTGTNQPQHF. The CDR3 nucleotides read TGTGCCAGCAGCGCTGGGACAGGAACGAATCAGCCCCAGCATTTT.